This TCR beta chain was identified in a study of T-cell memory formation after mild COVID-19. Turning to the study itself: Clusters were largely donor specific. Study-wide findings and caveats: Researchers found some responding clones in pre-infection memory, a sign that cross-reactive memory joined. Clones contracting across day 15 to 85 had a balanced CD4/CD8 profile; later expanding clones leaned CD4+.

Per the germline V gene, CDR1 is DFQATT and CDR2 is SNEGSKA (reference sequence). The CDR3 is made up of 14 amino acids. The ends were cut back, 0 bases at V and 2 bases at J, with 9 bases in the middle. This clonotype was detected only a few times. The antigen is undetermined. TCRalpha and TCRbeta libraries used 5'RACE with constant-segment primers and UMIs. TCRdb passed the 5' RACE reads through MiXCR, listing each CDR3 protein once. The sample lists 450,000 to 650,000 distinct CDR3 sequences; approximately 18% were seen once. The origin of this receptor is an adult woman who had mild COVID-19 (a few samples of this study predate the infection). Cell type and time point are not known. This chain connects TRBV20-1 to TRBJ2-3; D is perhaps TRBD1 or TRBD2 (5 bases each). Sequences were obtained from PBMCs or a T cell subset sorted from them (not recorded which). CDR3: CSARDSGPTDTQYF. CDR3 in DNA: TGCAGTGCTAGAGATTCGGGACCCACAGATACGCAGTATTTT.